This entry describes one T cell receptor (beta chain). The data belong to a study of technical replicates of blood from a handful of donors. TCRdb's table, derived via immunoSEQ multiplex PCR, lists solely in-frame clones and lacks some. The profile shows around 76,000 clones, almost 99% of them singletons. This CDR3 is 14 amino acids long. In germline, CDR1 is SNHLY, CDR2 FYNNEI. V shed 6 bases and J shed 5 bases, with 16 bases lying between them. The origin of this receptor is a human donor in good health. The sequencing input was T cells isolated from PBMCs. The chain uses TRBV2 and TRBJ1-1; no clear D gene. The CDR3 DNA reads TGTGCCAGCAGGCCACCGGAGGGTTTGACTGAAGCTTTCTTT. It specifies CASRPPEGLTEAFF.